This passage covers 20 T cell receptor beta chains from one sample sequenced in a study of early T cells in non-severe SARS-CoV-2 infection (dated by TCRdb to 2020 to 2022). The library was obtained by 5' RACE. Sequencer: NextSeq 500. TCRdb reanalyzed the raw reads on its own, using fastp at Q25 for trimming and MiXCR for clone calling, and kept in-frame beta chains. Each entry merges the rows of one CDR3 protein and shows their most common DNA and genes. The table for this sample lists around 80,000 distinct CDR3 sequences; roughly 15% of them were counted only once. Of the sample, 1.4% is held by the ten largest clones. Source material: whole blood. These receptors originate from an adult who was a healthcare worker with PCR-confirmed SARS-CoV-2 infection or an uninfected control (not recorded which).

In its sample, this clonotype was seen many times. The chain combines TRBV23-1 with TRBJ2-5; possibly TRBD1 for D (7 bases). TRBV23-1 is classed as an ORF, of uncertain function. Trimming stripped 2 bases from V and 0 bases from J, with 19 bases between. The CDR3 is 18 residues long. In DNA, the CDR3 is TGCGCCAGCAGTCAAGGGGAGGACAGGTTAAGGGACCAAGAGACCCAGTACTTC. Translated, it gives CASSQGEDRLRDQETQYF.

The V and J genes are TRBV3-1 and TRBJ1-4, with 8 nucleotides matching TRBD1. V was clipped by 4 bases and J by 5 bases; unmatched bases: 3. Germline CDR1 is LGHDT and CDR2 is YNNKEL (reference sequence). This CDR3 contains 14 residues. In DNA, the CDR3 is TGTGCCAGCAGCCTGCGGACAGGGAATGAAAAACTGTTTTTT. Translated: CASSLRTGNEKLFF.

This clonotype has ten or more counts. The CDR3 here is CASSGHALVGYTF. The CDR3 DNA follows: TGTGCCAGCAGCGGACATGCCCTGGTTGGCTACACCTTC. The V call is TRBV9, the J call TRBJ1-2, with D unclear. V lost 3 bases and J lost 7, with 13 bases in between. Per the germline V gene, CDR1 is SGDLS and CDR2 is YYNGEE. The CDR3 is made up of 13 amino acids.

This clonotype was recorded at least ten times. The rearrangement links TRBV30 to TRBJ2-3, with D possibly being TRBD2 (6 bases). V gave up 2 bases and J gave up 0 bases, with 9 bases separating them. The CDR3 totals 14 residues. From germline, CDR1 is GTSNPN and CDR2 SVGIG (reference sequence). Here the CDR3 reads CAWSRGGSTDTQYF. Written as DNA, the CDR3 is TGTGCCTGGAGTCGTGGGGGGAGCACAGATACGCAGTATTTT.

The J gene is TRBJ1-1, the V gene TRBV30, with a tentative D call TRBD1 (6 bases). Germline CDR1 reads GTSNPN; CDR2 reads SVGIG (reference sequence). V dropped 2 bases and J dropped 0 bases, with 10 bases sitting between them. The CDR3 is 14 residues long. This CDR3 is CAWSPGTLNTEAFF. The CDR3 DNA follows: TGTGCCTGGAGTCCCGGGACATTGAACACTGAAGCTTTCTTT.

The V and J genes are TRBV2 and TRBJ1-2; 7 nucleotides match TRBD1. V shed 6 bases, J shed 4 bases, and the junction held 17 bases outside the gene matches. The CDR3 is made up of 17 amino acids. Germline CDR1 and CDR2: SNHLY and FYNNEI. CDR3 sequence: CASSDLKDRPTVYGYTF. Written as DNA, the CDR3 is TGTGCCAGCAGCGATTTAAAGGACAGGCCTACCGTCTATGGCTACACCTTC. Supplemented by reference TRBV2 and TRBJ1-2, the full variable domain reads EPEVTQTPSHQVTQMGQEVILRCVPISNHLYFYWYRQILGQKVEFLVSFYNNEISEKSEIFDDQFSVERPDGSNFTLKIRSTKLEDSAMYFCASSDLKDRPTVYGYTFGSGTRLTVV.

This clonotype was recorded a few times. The chain couples TRBV30 to TRBJ2-3; TRBD1 or TRBD2 may be the D gene (5 bases each). The CDR3 length is 15 residues. Germline lookup yields CDR1 GTSNPN and CDR2 SVGIG (reference sequence). V was trimmed by 0 bases and J by 4 bases, leaving 14 bases between them. CDR3 in DNA: TGTGCCTGGAGTGTACTGGGGCGGGTTGCAGATACGCAGTATTTT. Its protein is CAWSVLGRVADTQYF.

This clonotype came up a few times. This chain connects TRBV20-1 to TRBJ2-3; D is undetermined. Germline CDR1 is DFQATT and CDR2 is SNEGSKA (reference sequence). The V end lost 5 bases, the J end lost 4 bases, and 10 bases lay between the germline ends. This CDR3 is built from 12 residues. The CDR3 bases are TGCAGTGCTTACCACGAAGCAGATACGCAGTATTTT. It is translated as CSAYHEADTQYF.

V is TRBV29-1 and J is TRBJ2-1; D may be TRBD1 (7 bases). The V end was cut by 4 bases, the J end by 1 base, with 14 bases between. Per germline, CDR1 SQVTM and CDR2 ANQGSEA. The CDR3 spans 15 residues. CDR3 amino acids: CSVAWTGLSYNEQFF. The CDR3 DNA reads TGCAGCGTTGCCTGGACAGGACTATCCTACAATGAGCAGTTCTTC.

There are many counts of this clonotype. The rearrangement joins TRBV6-5 to TRBJ2-2; possibly TRBD1 or TRBD2 for D (5 bases each). This CDR3 has 16 amino acids. Between the trimmed V and J ends, which lost 6 bases and 2 bases, there was a span of 16 bases. Per the germline V gene, CDR1 is MNHEY and CDR2 is SVGAGI. DNA of the CDR3: TGTGCCAGCAGCGCACGAACGGGACCCAACACCGGGGAGCTGTTTTTT. Amino acid sequence: CASSARTGPNTGELFF.

The V and J genes are TRBV6-6 and TRBJ2-1; D is unresolved. Germline V gene sequence: CDR1 MNHNY, CDR2 SVGAGI (reference sequence). The CDR3 sequence is 14 residues long. Trimming left V 6 bases short and J 0 bases short, with 9 bases between. CDR3: CASRSPNSYNEQFF. CDR3 DNA: TGTGCCAGCAGGTCTCCTAACTCCTACAATGAGCAGTTCTTC.

This clonotype was picked up many times. The V and J genes are TRBV20-1 and TRBJ2-5, with TRBD2 identical over 11 bases. The CDR3 has 15 amino acids. V shed 3 bases, J shed 2 bases, and the junction held 5 bases outside the gene matches. The germline gives CDR1 DFQATT, CDR2 SNEGSKA (reference sequence). CDR3 loop: CSASAIAGGQETQYF. CDR3 nucleotides: TGCAGTGCTAGTGCTATAGCGGGGGGGCAAGAGACCCAGTACTTC.

A few counts support this clonotype. J is TRBJ1-4 and V is TRBV20-1; D not certain. Trimming removed 6 bases from V and 8 bases from J, with 22 bases in between. The CDR3 extends over 15 amino acids. CDR1 DFQATT and CDR2 SNEGSKA come from the germline V gene (reference sequence). In DNA, the CDR3 is TGCAGTGCCCGCCCCAGTGGGAGAGTTAGCGAAAAACTGTTTTTT. Translation: CSARPSGRVSEKLFF.

The rearrangement uses TRBV30 and TRBJ1-6, with a tentative D call TRBD1 (6 bases). The CDR3 is made up of 14 amino acids. V gave up 0 bases and J gave up 9 bases, with 12 bases separating them. Germline assignment: CDR1 GTSNPN and CDR2 SVGIG (reference sequence). The CDR3 sequence: CAWSVGGSSSPLHF. CDR3 coding DNA: TGTGCCTGGAGTGTAGGGGGAAGTTCTTCACCCCTCCACTTT.

This clonotype came up many times. The chain employs TRBV29-1 and TRBJ1-1; D is perhaps TRBD1 (5 bases). CDR1 and CDR2 (germline): SQVTM, ANQGSEA. The CDR3 extends over 15 amino acids. The CDR3 DNA reads as TGCACCCTTTATGGCTCTGGGGAGGGGCGGGGGATCGCTTTCTTT. Its protein is CTLYGSGEGRGIAFF.

This chain joins TRBV4-1 and TRBJ1-6; D not resolved. The CDR3 is 14 amino acids. V was trimmed by 0 bases and J by 10 bases, leaving 10 bases between them. Germline CDR1 MGHRA, CDR2 YSYEKL. In DNA, the CDR3 is TGCGCCAGCAGCCAAGAGGTTCAGGCCTCACCCCTCCACTTT. The encoded protein is CASSQEVQASPLHF.

This rearrangement joins TRBV20-1 to TRBJ1-2; D unresolved. CDR3 length: 14 residues. The germline V and J ends were trimmed by 5 bases and 4 bases, with 17 bases remaining between them. Per the germline V gene, CDR1 is DFQATT and CDR2 is SNEGSKA (reference sequence). The CDR3 sequence: CSAPFRAGLYGYTF. As DNA, the CDR3 is TGCAGTGCTCCCTTTCGGGCAGGCCTCTATGGCTACACCTTC.

V usage is TRBV19 and J usage is TRBJ1-5, with 10 positions matching TRBD1. The length of the CDR3 is 14 residues. Per the germline V gene, CDR1 is LNHDA and CDR2 is SQIVND (reference sequence). V was clipped by 7 bases and J by 6 bases; unmatched bases: 6. CDR3 in amino acids: CASILTGGSQPQHF. The CDR3 DNA reads TGTGCCAGTATCCTGACAGGGGGCAGTCAGCCCCAGCATTTT.

The CDR3 spells CASSLEGQRVGELFF. Written as DNA, the CDR3 is TGTGCCAGCAGCTTAGAGGGACAGAGGGTCGGGGAGCTGTTTTTT. The gene calls are TRBV7-6 and TRBJ2-2; 7 nucleotides agree with TRBD1. V gave up 1 base and J gave up 7 bases; unmatched junction bases: 6. This CDR3 is 15 amino acids long. Germline values: CDR1 SGHVS, CDR2 FNYEAQ.

This clonotype was seen at least ten times. CDR3: CASSTGLAVTGELFF. The CDR3 DNA is TGTGCCAGCAGCACCGGACTAGCGGTCACCGGGGAGCTGTTTTTT. The gene calls are TRBV9 and TRBJ2-2; 10 bases agree with TRBD2. The ends lost 4 bases at V and 4 bases at J; junction bases unmatched: 4. This CDR3 region has 15 residues. Germline assignment: CDR1 SGDLS and CDR2 YYNGEE.